This T cell receptor beta chain was recovered during a study of human T cells and chemical hapten exposure. TCRdb re-called the RACE reads through MiXCR, storing one row per CDR3 protein. The table records roughly 260,000 distinct CDR3 sequences, approximately 8.6% of them present only once. This clonotype was seen more than once but under ten times. V lost 7 bases, J lost 3 bases, and 4 bases stayed unmatched. CDR1 and CDR2 (germline): SQVTM, ANQGSEA. The CDR3 is 12 amino acids. This sample's time point: pre-sensitization, week 0. Treatment noted: therapeutic diphenylcyclopropenone sensitization with weekly scalp DPC.

Source: whole blood, taken in connection with sensitization to the hapten diphenylcyclopropenone (DPC). This sequence was found in a woman in her forties with alopecia areata. Some clones in this sample may be carry-over from other donors' samples. The V and J genes are TRBV29-1 and TRBJ2-7, with 9 bases identical to TRBD1. CDR3 in DNA: TGCAGCGCCCGACAGGGGGACTACGAGCAGTACTTC. Its protein is CSARQGDYEQYF.